The clone carrying this T cell receptor (beta chain) was counted at least ten times. The antigen is undetermined. This sample is part of a study of T cell repertoires in cytomegalovirus infection. Across the whole study: From public TCR beta signatures came an indication of both CMV infection and matching HLA type.

The CDR3 is 16 amino acids. Trimming took 4 bases from V and 5 from J; bases not matched to a gene: 12. Germline loops: CDR1 SEHNR, CDR2 FQNEAQ (reference sequence). Whole-study results and caveats: Carriers of CMV and the relevant HLA type were discriminated by public TCR beta frequency. HLA-C-restricted CMV-specific TCR beta clonotypes prevailed in the ex vivo response.

TCRdb independently ran MiXCR on the reads; one entry per CDR3 protein. The sample carries about 120,000 distinct CDR3 sequences, about 9.5% recorded once. The rearrangement joins TRBV7-9 to TRBJ2-5; 8 bases align to TRBD2. The source material was PBMCs, sequenced either directly or after in vitro stimulation (not recorded which). This receptor was taken from a human donor in good health (CMV status not recorded). Some clones in this sample may be carry-over from other donors' samples. CDR3 sequence (DNA): TGTGCCAGCAGCTCCAGACAAGGGACTAGAGGCGAGACCCAGTACTTC. It specifies CASSSRQGTRGETQYF. The entire variable domain, with the rest obtained from reference TRBV7-9 and TRBJ2-5, is as follows: DTGVSQNPRHKITKRGQNVTFRCDPISEHNRLYWYRQTLGQGPEFLTYFQNEAQLEKSRLLSDRFSAERPKGSFSTLEIQRTEQGDSAMYLCASSSRQGTRGETQYFGPGTRLLVL.